This TCR beta chain originates from a study of blood T cell repertoires in COVID-19. Overall study context: Researchers got acute and convalescent COVID-19 samples from the United States, Italy and Spain. PBMCs, B-cell-depleted T cells, or T cells provided the cDNA or gDNA that made up the material.

CDR1 is SGHDN and CDR2 is FVKESK in the germline V gene. The CDR3 length is 15 residues. Trimming cost V 6 bases and J 4 bases, with 17 bases left between them. Sequencing was performed with immunoSEQ multiplex PCR; in TCRdb, only in-frame clones are kept and a portion is missing. The sample yields 170,000 or so clones, roughly 84% seen once. Participants were aged roughly 18 to 100 years from around 25 US areas. Among Cohort 3 donors, those recovered had two negative PCRs, clearance, or symptom resolution. The V and J genes are TRBV14 and TRBJ2-3; a possible D gene is TRBD2 (5 bases). This receptor was taken from a woman in her forties or fifties who had recovered from COVID-19. The sequenced material came from PBMCs or T cells enriched from blood (not recorded which). The CDR3 protein is CASSQPGKRADTQYF. CDR3 sequence (DNA): TGTGCCAGCAGTCAGCCCGGGAAGCGCGCAGATACGCAGTATTTT. Drawing the rest from reference TRBV14 and TRBJ2-3, the complete variable domain is EAGVTQFPSHSVIEKGQTVTLRCDPISGHDNLYWYRRVMGKEIKFLLHFVKESKQDESGMPNNRFLAERTGGTYSTLKVQPAELEDSGVYFCASSQPGKRADTQYFGPGTRLTVL.